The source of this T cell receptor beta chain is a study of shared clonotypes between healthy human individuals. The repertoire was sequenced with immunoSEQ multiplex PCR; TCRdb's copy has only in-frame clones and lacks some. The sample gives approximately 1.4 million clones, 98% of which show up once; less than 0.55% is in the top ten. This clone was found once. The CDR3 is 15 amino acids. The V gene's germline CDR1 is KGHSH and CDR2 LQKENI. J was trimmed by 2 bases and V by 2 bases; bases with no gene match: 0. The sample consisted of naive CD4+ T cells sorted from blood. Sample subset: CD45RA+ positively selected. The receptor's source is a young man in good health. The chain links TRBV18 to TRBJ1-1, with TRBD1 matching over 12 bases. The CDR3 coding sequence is TGTGCCAGCTCACCAGGGACAGGGGGCAACACTGAAGCTTTCTTT. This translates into CASSPGTGGNTEAFF.